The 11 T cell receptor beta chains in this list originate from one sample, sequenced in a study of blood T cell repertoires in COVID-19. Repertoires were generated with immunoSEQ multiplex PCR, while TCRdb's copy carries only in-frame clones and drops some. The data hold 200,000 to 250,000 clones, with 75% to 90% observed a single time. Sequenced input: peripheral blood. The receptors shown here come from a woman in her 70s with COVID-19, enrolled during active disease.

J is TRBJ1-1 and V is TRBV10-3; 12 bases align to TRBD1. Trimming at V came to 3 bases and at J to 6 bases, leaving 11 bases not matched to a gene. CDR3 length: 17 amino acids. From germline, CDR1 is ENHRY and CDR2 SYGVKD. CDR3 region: CAISDRDRGRGSPEAFF. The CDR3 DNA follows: TGTGCCATCAGTGACAGGGACAGGGGGCGCGGTAGTCCTGAAGCTTTCTTT.

CDR3 DNA: TGTGCCAGCAGTGATCCCGGTAGGGGCAATGAGCAGTTCTTC. Its protein is CASSDPGRGNEQFF. The V gene is TRBV2, the J gene TRBJ2-1, with D possibly being TRBD1 (5 bases). Trimming pared 3 bases from V and 6 bases from J, leaving 12 bases between. Germline V CDR1 and CDR2: SNHLY, FYNNEI. This CDR3 spans 14 amino acids.

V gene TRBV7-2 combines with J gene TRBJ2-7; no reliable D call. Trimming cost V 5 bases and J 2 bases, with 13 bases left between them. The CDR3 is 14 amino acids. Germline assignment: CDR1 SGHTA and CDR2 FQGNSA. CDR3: CASSPRRSPYEQYF. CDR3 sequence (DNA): TGTGCCAGCAGCCCTCGACGGAGCCCCTACGAGCAGTACTTC.

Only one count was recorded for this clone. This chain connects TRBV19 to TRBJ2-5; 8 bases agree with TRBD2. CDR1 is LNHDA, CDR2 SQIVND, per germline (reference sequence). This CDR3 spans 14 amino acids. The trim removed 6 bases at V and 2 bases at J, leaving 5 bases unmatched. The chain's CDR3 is CASRPGGAQETQYF. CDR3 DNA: TGTGCCAGTAGGCCCGGGGGGGCTCAAGAGACCCAGTACTTC.

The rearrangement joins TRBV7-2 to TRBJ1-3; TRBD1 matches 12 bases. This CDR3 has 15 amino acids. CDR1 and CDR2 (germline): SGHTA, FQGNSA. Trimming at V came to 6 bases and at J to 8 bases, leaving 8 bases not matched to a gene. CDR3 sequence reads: CASRPGTGGAHTIYF. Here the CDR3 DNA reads TGTGCCAGCAGACCCGGGACAGGGGGCGCGCACACCATATATTTT.

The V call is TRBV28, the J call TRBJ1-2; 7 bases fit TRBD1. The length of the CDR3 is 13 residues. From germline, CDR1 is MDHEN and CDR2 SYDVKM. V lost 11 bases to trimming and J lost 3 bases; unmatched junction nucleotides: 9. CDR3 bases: TGTGCCCTAGGGGGCGCGAGTGACTATGGCTACACCTTC. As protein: CALGGASDYGYTF.

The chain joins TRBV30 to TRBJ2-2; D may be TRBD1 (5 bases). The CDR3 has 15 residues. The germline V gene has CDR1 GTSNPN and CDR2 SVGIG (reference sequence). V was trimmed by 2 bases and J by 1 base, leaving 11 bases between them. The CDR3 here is CAWSSGLKNTGELFF. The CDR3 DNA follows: TGTGCCTGGAGTTCAGGGTTAAAGAACACCGGGGAGCTGTTTTTT. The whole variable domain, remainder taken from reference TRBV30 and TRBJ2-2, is SQTIHQWPATLVQPVGSPLSLECTVEGTSNPNLYWYRQAAGRGLQLLFYSVGIGQISSEVPQNLSASRPQDRQFILSSKKLLLSDSGFYLCAWSSGLKNTGELFFGEGSRLTVL.

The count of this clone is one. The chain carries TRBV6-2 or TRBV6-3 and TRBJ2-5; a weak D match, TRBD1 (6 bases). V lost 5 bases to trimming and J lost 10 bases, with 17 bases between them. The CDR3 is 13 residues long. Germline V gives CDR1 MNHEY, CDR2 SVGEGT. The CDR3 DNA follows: TGTGCCAGCAGTCTAAGACAGGCGGAGGTCCAGTACTTC. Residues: CASSLRQAEVQYF.

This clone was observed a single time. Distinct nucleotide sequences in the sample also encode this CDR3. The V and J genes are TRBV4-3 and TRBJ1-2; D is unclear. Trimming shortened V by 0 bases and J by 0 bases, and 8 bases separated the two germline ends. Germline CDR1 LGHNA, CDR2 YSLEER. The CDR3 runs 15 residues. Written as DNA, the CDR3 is TGCGCCAGCAGCCAAGAGCCCGGAGCTAACTATGGCTACACCTTC. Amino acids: CASSQEPGANYGYTF.

CDR3: CASARQGNTEAFF. The CDR3 bases are TGTGCCAGCGCTAGACAGGGGAACACTGAAGCTTTCTTT. V usage is TRBV25-1 and J usage is TRBJ1-1, with 7 bases identical to TRBD1. Per the germline V gene, CDR1 is MGHDK and CDR2 is SYGVNS. V was clipped by 8 bases and J by 1 base; unmatched bases: 4. The CDR3 extends over 13 amino acids.

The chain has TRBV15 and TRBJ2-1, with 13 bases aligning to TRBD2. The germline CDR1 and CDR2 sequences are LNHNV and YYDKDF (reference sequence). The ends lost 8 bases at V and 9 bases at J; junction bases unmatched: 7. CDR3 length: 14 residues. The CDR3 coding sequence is TGTGCCACCCGGACTAGCGGGAGCCGGGGTGAGCAGTTCTTC. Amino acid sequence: CATRTSGSRGEQFF.